This TCR beta chain was sequenced in a study of patients and donors after allogeneic stem cell transplantation. This clonotype was counted many times. Via MiXCR, TCRdb re-called the RT-PCR reads, giving one row per CDR3 protein. The table lists a few hundred thousand distinct CDR3 sequences, around an eighth of them singletons, with more than 9% in the top ten. Germline CDR1 and CDR2: SGHTA and FQGTGA. V was trimmed by 2 bases and J by 2 bases, leaving 11 bases between them. The CDR3 has 15 residues. This chain uses TRBV7-3 with TRBJ2-3; weak D call: TRBD1 (6 bases). The TCR was taken from a human donor who was either an allogeneic HSCT recipient or a stem cell or donor lymphocyte infusion donor (not recorded which). It is not recorded whose cells these are; they may come from a transplant donor. The sequenced sample consisted of blood, either unsorted or a sorted T cell fraction (not recorded which). The CDR3 coding sequence is TGTGCCAGCAGCTTATGGGGGCAGAACACAGATACGCAGTATTTT. This sequence encodes CASSLWGQNTDTQYF.